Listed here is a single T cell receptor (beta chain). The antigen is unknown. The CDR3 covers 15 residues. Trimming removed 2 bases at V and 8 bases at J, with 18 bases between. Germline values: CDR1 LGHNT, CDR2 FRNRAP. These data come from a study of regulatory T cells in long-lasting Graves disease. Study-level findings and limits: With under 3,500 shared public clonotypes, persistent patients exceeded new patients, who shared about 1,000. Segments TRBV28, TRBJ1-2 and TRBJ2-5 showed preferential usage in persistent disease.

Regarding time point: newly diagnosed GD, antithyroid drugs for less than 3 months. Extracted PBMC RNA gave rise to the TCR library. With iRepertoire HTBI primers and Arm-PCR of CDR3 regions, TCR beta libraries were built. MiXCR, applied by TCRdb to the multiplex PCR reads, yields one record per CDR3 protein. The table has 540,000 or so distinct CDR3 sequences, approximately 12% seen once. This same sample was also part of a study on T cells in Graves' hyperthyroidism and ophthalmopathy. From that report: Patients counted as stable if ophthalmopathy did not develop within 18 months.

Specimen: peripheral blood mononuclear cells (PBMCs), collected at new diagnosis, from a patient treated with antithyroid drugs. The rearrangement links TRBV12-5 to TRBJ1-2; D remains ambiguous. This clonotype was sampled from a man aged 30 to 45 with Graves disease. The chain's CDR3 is CASGLSDGPSRGYTF. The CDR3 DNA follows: TGTGCTAGTGGTTTGAGCGATGGCCCCTCTAGGGGCTACACCTTC.